Following are 15 T cell receptor beta chains from one sample sequenced in a study of blood T cell repertoires in COVID-19. The method was immunoSEQ multiplex PCR; TCRdb's version includes in-frame clones alone and lacks a portion of them. The data hold approximately 350,000 clones, with around 87% observed a single time. Sequenced input: peripheral blood. These receptors all stem from a woman aged 45-59 years with COVID-19, enrolled during active disease.

The chain combines TRBV4-1 with TRBJ2-7; 10 positions match TRBD2. This CDR3 comprises 15 residues. Per the germline V gene, CDR1 is MGHRA and CDR2 is YSYEKL. Trimming removed 0 bases from V and 4 bases from J; junction bases left unmatched: 3. The CDR3 DNA is TGCGCCAGCAGCCAAGAAACTAGCGGGAAGTACGAGCAGTACTTC. Translation: CASSQETSGKYEQYF.

The rearrangement uses TRBV27 and TRBJ2-1, with 13 bases matching TRBD2. This CDR3 region has 17 residues. V gave up 3 bases and J gave up 3 bases; unmatched junction bases: 5. Germline V gene lookup returns CDR1 MNHEY and CDR2 SMNVEV (reference sequence). CDR3 amino acids: CASSFLGLAGVYNEQFF. In DNA, the CDR3 is TGTGCCAGCAGTTTCCTTGGACTAGCGGGAGTCTACAATGAGCAGTTCTTC.

V usage is TRBV7-9 and J usage is TRBJ1-1; weak D call: TRBD1 (5 bases). V was pared by 5 bases and J by 0 bases, with 10 bases between. CDR1 SEHNR and CDR2 FQNEAQ come from the germline V gene (reference sequence). The CDR3 has 14 residues. The chain's CDR3 is CASSRQGVNTEAFF. CDR3 in DNA: TGTGCCAGCAGCCGACAAGGGGTGAACACTGAAGCTTTCTTT.

J is TRBJ1-2 and V is TRBV27; D is possibly TRBD1 (6 bases). The germline V and J ends were trimmed by 6 bases and 3 bases, with 11 bases remaining between them. Germline CDR1 and CDR2: MNHEY and SMNVEV (reference sequence). CDR3 length: 13 amino acids. CDR3 amino acids: CASSPRGYYGYTF. CDR3 in DNA: TGTGCCAGCAGCCCCAGGGGCTACTATGGCTACACCTTC.

The chain recombines TRBV5-4 with TRBJ2-2; D remains unclear. Trimming stripped 4 bases from V and 6 bases from J, with 13 bases between. This CDR3 is 14 amino acids long. Germline V gene sequence: CDR1 SGHNT, CDR2 YYREEE (reference sequence). CDR3 region: CASSLERLAGELFF. As DNA, the CDR3 is TGTGCCAGCAGCCTAGAACGACTGGCCGGGGAGCTGTTTTTT.

In this sample, this clone turned up once. The chain links TRBV5-1 to TRBJ2-5; 7 bases are shared with TRBD1. Germline lookup yields CDR1 SGHRS and CDR2 YFSETQ. J was trimmed by 4 bases and V by 2 bases; bases with no gene match: 8. CDR3 length: 15 residues. The CDR3 DNA follows: TGCGCCAGCAGCTTAGGGAGACAGGGAAGAGAGACCCAGTACTTC. Translation gives CASSLGRQGRETQYF.

This clone has just one count. The chain couples TRBV24-1 to TRBJ2-7, with D possibly matching TRBD1 (6 bases). The CDR3 extends over 15 amino acids. Germline lookup yields CDR1 KGHDR and CDR2 SFDVKD. With 0 bases removed from V and 3 bases from J, the gap between germline ends came to 11 bases. CDR3 nucleotide sequence: TGTGCCACCAGTGATTTGCCTCAGGGGCACTACGAGCAGTACTTC. Translating it yields CATSDLPQGHYEQYF.

The V gene is TRBV6-5, the J gene TRBJ2-7; 7 bases line up with TRBD1. The CDR3 has 14 residues. Trimming at V came to 11 bases and at J to 2 bases, leaving 12 bases not matched to a gene. CDR1 and CDR2 from the germline V gene are MNHEY and SVGAGI. The CDR3 is CASTHVGQTYEQYF. In DNA, the CDR3 is TGTGCCTCCACCCATGTGGGACAGACCTACGAGCAGTACTTC.

The rearrangement uses TRBV27 and TRBJ1-2; perhaps TRBD1 as D (6 bases). The CDR3 spans 16 residues. Trimming left V 3 bases short and J 7 bases short, with 21 bases between. Germline assignment: CDR1 MNHEY and CDR2 SMNVEV (reference sequence). The CDR3 DNA follows: TGTGCCAGCAGTTTCTCCGGGGGGCGCAGGGCTAGTGGCTACACCTTC. Its protein product is CASSFSGGRRASGYTF.

V usage is TRBV7-9 and J usage is TRBJ1-6, with 8 bases that match TRBD1. This CDR3 has 15 residues. V shed 3 bases and J 4 bases; nucleotides not matched to a gene: 2. From germline, CDR1 is SEHNR and CDR2 FQNEAQ (reference sequence). The CDR3 coding sequence is TGTGCCAGCAGCTTGGACAGGGTTTATAATTCACCCCTCCACTTT. Translating gives CASSLDRVYNSPLHF.

This chain uses TRBV7-6 with TRBJ2-1; the D gene is possibly TRBD1 (5 bases). The CDR3 totals 14 residues. Germline CDR1 and CDR2: SGHVS and FNYEAQ. The V and J ends lost 5 bases and 10 bases respectively, with 18 bases between them. The CDR3 is CASSEPYRGREQFF. DNA for the CDR3: TGTGCCAGCAGCGAGCCGTATAGGGGAAGGGAGCAGTTCTTC.

This chain links TRBV7-9 with TRBJ2-1; 9 bases agree with TRBD2. The length of the CDR3 is 16 residues. Germline values: CDR1 SEHNR, CDR2 FQNEAQ (reference sequence). J gave up 9 bases and V 5 bases, and 14 bases lay outside the gene matches. CDR3 region: CASSKPTSGTSGEQFF. The CDR3 DNA follows: TGTGCCAGCAGCAAGCCGACTAGCGGCACCTCTGGTGAGCAGTTCTTC. The full variable domain, rest sourced from reference TRBV7-9 and TRBJ2-1, is DTGVSQNPRHKITKRGQNVTFRCDPISEHNRLYWYRQTLGQGPEFLTYFQNEAQLEKSRLLSDRFSAERPKGSFSTLEIQRTEQGDSAMYLCASSKPTSGTSGEQFFGPGTRLTVL.

CDR3 coding DNA: TGTGCCAGCGCACAAGGTAGCAATTCACCCCTCCACTTT. Its protein product is CASAQGSNSPLHF. The V call is TRBV18, the J call TRBJ1-6; no reliable D call. The CDR3 has 13 residues. With 8 bases removed from V and 7 bases from J, the gap between germline ends came to 12 bases. Germline CDR1 is KGHSH and CDR2 is LQKENI.

The chain combines TRBV10-3 with TRBJ2-7; 9 bases map to TRBD1. The CDR3 has 13 amino acids. CDR1 is ENHRY, CDR2 SYGVKD, per germline. V trimming: 4 bases; J trimming: 4 bases; junction bases outside the gene matches: 2. CDR3 in DNA: TGTGCCATCAGTGGACAGGGGGTATACGAGCAGTACTTC. Amino acids: CAISGQGVYEQYF.

The chain carries TRBV24-1 and TRBJ1-1; possible D gene TRBD1, 5 bases. From germline, CDR1 is KGHDR and CDR2 SFDVKD. Trimming removed 7 bases at V and 9 bases at J, with 14 bases between. This CDR3 spans 12 amino acids. In DNA form, the CDR3 reads TGTGCCACCAGCGCCCTGGGGGGTCAAGCTTTCTTT. Its protein product is CATSALGGQAFF.